This T cell receptor beta chain was identified in a study of blood T cells in healthy people across ages. Study information: The capture of about one barcoded beta molecule per two T cells was achieved by template switching.

Caucasian individuals from Russia who were healthy and aged about 6 to 95 acted as donors. A second about 6 to 12 cycle PCR used barcoded and J-beta primers. Each cDNA molecule carried a tag from a template-switch adaptor that contained 12 random nucleotides. TCRdb independently ran MiXCR on the 5' RACE reads; one entry per CDR3 protein. The sample has over 300,000 distinct CDR3 sequences, approximately 51% seen once. Turning to this clonotype: Its target is unknown.

Losses at the gene ends were 8 bases for V and 5 bases for J; bases not matched to a gene: 13. Germline CDR1 MNHEY, CDR2 SMNVEV (reference sequence). CDR3 size: 15 residues. Points from the study as a whole: When set beside aged donors, long-lived donors presented more naive CD4+ cells and higher diversity.

The source of this sequence is a man between 60 and 75 years old in good health. The sequencing input was blood. V usage is TRBV27 and J usage is TRBJ2-5, with 8 nucleotides matching TRBD1. The CDR3 sequence is CASQEGRGRGETQYF. CDR3 coding DNA: TGTGCCAGCCAAGAAGGCAGGGGGCGAGGTGAGACCCAGTACTTC.